Each of the 19 T cell receptor beta chains below was sequenced from the same sample in a study of blood T cell repertoires in COVID-19. Sequencing was performed with immunoSEQ multiplex PCR; in TCRdb, only in-frame clones are kept and a portion is missing. The sample lists approximately 410,000 clones, 86% occurring once. The sample taken for sequencing was peripheral blood. The origin of the receptors is a woman in her 30s with active or convalescent COVID-19.

V and J are TRBV19 and TRBJ1-5; 7 bases are a match to TRBD1. Per the germline V gene, CDR1 is LNHDA and CDR2 is SQIVND (reference sequence). With 3 bases clipped from V and 0 bases from J, the junction kept 8 bases outside the gene matches. The CDR3 extends over 17 amino acids. In DNA, the CDR3 is TGTGCCAGTAGTATTTCCGACAGGGTCTATAGCAATCAGCCCCAGCATTTT. This sequence encodes CASSISDRVYSNQPQHF.

This clone was observed once. CDR3: CASSLVGLSDEQFF. The CDR3 bases are TGTGCCAGCAGCTTAGTGGGACTATCGGATGAGCAGTTCTTC. The V gene is TRBV7-9, the J gene TRBJ2-1; 7 nucleotides agree with TRBD2. Looked up from germline, CDR1 is SEHNR and CDR2 is FQNEAQ (reference sequence). Losses at the gene ends were 1 base for V and 8 bases for J; bases not matched to a gene: 5. The CDR3 runs 14 residues.

The chain couples TRBV10-3 to TRBJ1-3; 8 bases map to TRBD1. In germline, CDR1 is ENHRY, CDR2 SYGVKD. The CDR3 spans 16 residues. V trimming: 10 bases; J trimming: 0 bases; junction bases outside the gene matches: 11. The DNA for the CDR3 is TGTGCCACTTCGTCCTTGACAGGGGACTCTGGAAACACCATATATTTT. Its translation is CATSSLTGDSGNTIYF.

This clone appeared a single time. The chain carries TRBV29-1 and TRBJ2-1; 8 bases fit TRBD2. This CDR3 spans 16 amino acids. V lost 0 bases and J lost 6; bases outside the gene matches: 10. CDR1 is SQVTM and CDR2 is ANQGSEA in the germline V gene. In nucleotides, the CDR3 is TGCAGCGTTGAAGACCCCGGGACTAGGAAGACCAATGAGCAGTTCTTC. Its translation: CSVEDPGTRKTNEQFF.

V and J are TRBV11-2 and TRBJ2-3; 12 bases line up with TRBD2. J gave up 5 bases and V 4 bases, and 4 bases lay outside the gene matches. Germline CDR1 SGHAT, CDR2 FQNNGV. The CDR3 is 15 residues long. The CDR3 nucleotides are TGTGCCAGCAGCTCACTAGCGGGGGGCATAGATACGCAGTATTTT. Translating it yields CASSSLAGGIDTQYF.

This rearrangement joins TRBV29-1 to TRBJ1-2; 7 nucleotides match TRBD1. Unmatched junction bases numbered 20, after V lost 3 bases and J lost 7 bases. The CDR3 is 17 residues long. Germline V lookup: CDR1 SQVTM, CDR2 ANQGSEA. The CDR3 here is CSVDKAEGALQSGGYTF. CDR3 DNA: TGCAGCGTTGATAAAGCTGAGGGGGCCCTACAATCGGGTGGCTACACCTTC.

The chain recombines TRBV6-1 with TRBJ2-7, with D uncertain. Germline V gene lookup returns CDR1 MNHNS and CDR2 SASEGT. V lost 3 bases and J 0 bases, leaving 6 bases between the germline ends. The CDR3 is 13 residues long. The CDR3, as DNA: TGTGCCAGCAGTGACGAGGTCTCCTACGAGCAGTACTTC. Translating it yields CASSDEVSYEQYF.

V and J are TRBV6-4 and TRBJ1-2; 8 bases match TRBD1. Germline CDR1 and CDR2: MRHNA and SNTAGT. The CDR3 consists of 16 residues. The ends lost 5 bases at V and 4 bases at J; junction bases unmatched: 12. CDR3 sequence reads: CASSKTGTGNFYGYTF. The DNA for the CDR3 is TGTGCCAGCAGTAAAACCGGGACAGGTAACTTCTATGGCTACACCTTC.

This chain's CDR3 is CASSLSGLPYNEQFF. CDR3 bases: TGTGCCAGCAGTTTATCGGGGCTTCCCTACAATGAGCAGTTCTTC. This sequence joins TRBV27 and TRBJ2-1; D is possibly TRBD1 (5 bases). Germline assignment: CDR1 MNHEY and CDR2 SMNVEV (reference sequence). The V and J ends lost 0 bases and 2 bases respectively, with 8 bases between them. The CDR3 has 15 residues.

This clone has a single count. The chain has TRBV27 and TRBJ2-5, with a tentative D call TRBD1 (6 bases). The germline V gene has CDR1 MNHEY and CDR2 SMNVEV (reference sequence). Trimming took 6 bases from V and 2 from J, leaving 16 bases between them. This CDR3 contains 15 residues. CDR3 nucleotide sequence: TGTGCCAGCAGAACAGGGTCCTGGGGTCAAGAGACCCAGTACTTC. Translation gives CASRTGSWGQETQYF.

This rearrangement joins TRBV5-5 to TRBJ2-1, with 7 bases matching TRBD1. CDR1 is SGHKS and CDR2 is YYEKEE in the germline V gene (reference sequence). The trim removed 9 bases at V and 4 bases at J, leaving 7 bases unmatched. The CDR3 sequence is 13 residues long. The CDR3 sequence: CATQQGEYNEQFF. CDR3 sequence (DNA): TGTGCCACTCAGCAGGGGGAATACAATGAGCAGTTCTTC. Complete variable domain (other parts from reference TRBV5-5 and TRBJ2-1): DAGVTQSPTHLIKTRGQQVTLRCSPISGHKSVSWYQQVLGQGPQFIFQYYEKEERGRGNFPDRFSARQFPNYSSELNVNALLLGDSALYLCATQQGEYNEQFFGPGTRLTVL.

This chain uses TRBV6-5 with TRBJ2-1, with 7 bases fitting TRBD1. Germline lookup yields CDR1 MNHEY and CDR2 SVGAGI. The V segment lost 6 bases and the J segment 2 bases; nucleotides outside the gene matches: 7. This CDR3 region has 15 residues. CDR3 nucleotide sequence: TGTGCCAGCAGAGCCGCCGGGACAGCCTACAATGAGCAGTTCTTC. This codes for CASRAAGTAYNEQFF.

The chain combines TRBV28 with TRBJ2-2; 11 bases agree with TRBD2. This CDR3 spans 17 amino acids. Germline CDR1 is MDHEN and CDR2 is SYDVKM. Losses at the gene ends were 6 bases for V and 3 bases for J; bases not matched to a gene: 9. Here the CDR3 DNA reads TGTGCCAGCAGGACTACTGAGGGACTAGCGGACACCGGGGAGCTGTTTTTT. Translating gives CASRTTEGLADTGELFF.

This clone was counted a single time. The gene calls are TRBV7-2 and TRBJ2-1; D not resolved. The CDR3 contains 14 residues. Germline V gene sequence: CDR1 SGHTA, CDR2 FQGNSA. V lost 4 bases and J lost 6, with 13 bases in between. The CDR3 DNA is TGTGCCAGCAGCTCCGGTCCCTTTCCCAATGAGCAGTTCTTC. Residues: CASSSGPFPNEQFF.

The chain employs TRBV4-1 and TRBJ2-7, with 10 nucleotides matching TRBD1. From germline, CDR1 is MGHRA and CDR2 YSYEKL. The CDR3 loop spans 16 amino acids. Trimming took 3 bases from V and 2 from J; bases not matched to a gene: 7. This chain's CDR3 is CASSHYPGQGTYEQYF. DNA of the CDR3: TGCGCCAGCAGCCACTACCCGGGACAGGGGACCTACGAGCAGTACTTC.

The rearrangement links TRBV30 to TRBJ2-7; tentatively, D is TRBD2 (6 bases). This CDR3 has 16 residues. From germline, CDR1 is GTSNPN and CDR2 SVGIG (reference sequence). V lost 1 base and J 3 bases, leaving 19 bases between the germline ends. CDR3 residues: CAWSGRRRGPSYEQYF. The CDR3 DNA is TGTGCCTGGAGTGGCCGTCGGAGGGGACCTAGCTACGAGCAGTACTTC.

V and J are TRBV5-4 and TRBJ1-1; 10 positions agree with TRBD1. The germline V gene has CDR1 SGHNT and CDR2 YYREEE (reference sequence). The CDR3 totals 15 residues. V dropped 5 bases and J dropped 1; count of bases not matched to a gene: 5. CDR3 amino acids: CASRWDRGTNTEAFF. The CDR3 region has the DNA TGTGCCAGCAGATGGGACAGGGGAACGAACACTGAAGCTTTCTTT.

V is TRBV10-2 and J is TRBJ2-2; 7 bases are a match to TRBD2. The CDR3 contains 18 residues. In germline, CDR1 is WSHSY, CDR2 SAAADI. The V segment lost 6 bases and the J segment 5 bases; nucleotides outside the gene matches: 18. The CDR3: CASRRTGEGPGGTGELFF. Written as DNA, the CDR3 is TGCGCCAGCAGGAGGACTGGAGAGGGGCCCGGGGGGACCGGGGAGCTGTTTTTT.

The rearrangement uses TRBV11-2 and TRBJ2-1, with TRBD1 identical over 7 bases. The CDR3 length is 13 residues. J lost 4 bases, V lost 3 bases, and 0 bases had no gene match. The V gene's germline CDR1 is SGHAT and CDR2 FQNNGV. The CDR3, as DNA: TGTGCCAGCAGCTTCAGGGGGTACAATGAGCAGTTCTTC. Amino acid sequence: CASSFRGYNEQFF.